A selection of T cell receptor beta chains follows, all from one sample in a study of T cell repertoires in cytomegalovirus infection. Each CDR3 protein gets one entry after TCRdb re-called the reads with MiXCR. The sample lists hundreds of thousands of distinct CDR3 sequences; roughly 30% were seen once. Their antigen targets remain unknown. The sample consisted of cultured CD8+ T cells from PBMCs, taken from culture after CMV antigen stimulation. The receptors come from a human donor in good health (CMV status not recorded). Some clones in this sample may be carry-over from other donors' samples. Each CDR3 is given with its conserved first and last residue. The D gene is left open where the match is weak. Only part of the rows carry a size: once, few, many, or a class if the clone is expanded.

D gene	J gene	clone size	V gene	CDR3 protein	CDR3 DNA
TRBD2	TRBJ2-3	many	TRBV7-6	CASSLVGLAGSTDTQYF	TGTGCCAGCAGCTTAGTAGGACTAGCGGGGAGCACAGATACGCAGTATTTT
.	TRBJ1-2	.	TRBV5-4	CASSLAGGRGDSQDYGYTF	TGTGCCAGCAGCTTGGCGGGGGGGCGCGGAGATTCTCAGGACTATGGCTACACCTTC
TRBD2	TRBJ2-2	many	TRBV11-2	CASSLFPSGGSGELFF	TGTGCCAGCAGCTTATTCCCTAGCGGGGGCAGCGGGGAGCTGTTTTTT
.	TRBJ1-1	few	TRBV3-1	CASSQDLGRNTEAFF	TGTGCCAGCAGCCAAGATCTCGGCAGGAACACTGAAGCTTTCTTT
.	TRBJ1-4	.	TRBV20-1	CSARAGGDSNEKLFF	TGCAGTGCTAGAGCGGGGGGAGACTCTAATGAAAAACTGTTTTTT
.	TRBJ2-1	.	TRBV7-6	CASINGGHNEQFF	TGTGCCAGCATAAACGGGGGGCACAATGAGCAGTTCTTC
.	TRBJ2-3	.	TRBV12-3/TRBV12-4	CASSFFIYQGTNSTDTQYF	TGTGCCAGCAGTTTTTTTATCTACCAGGGGACGAACAGCACAGATACGCAGTATTTT
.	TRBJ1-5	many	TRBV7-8	CASSTGGQPQHF	TGTGCCAGCAGCACAGGAGGACAGCCCCAGCATTTT
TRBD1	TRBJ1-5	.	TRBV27	CASSATGANQPQHF	TGTGCCAGCAGTGCAACAGGGGCCAATCAGCCCCAGCATTTT
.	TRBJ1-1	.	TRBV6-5	CASSYSFEMNTEAFF	TGTGCCAGCAGTTACTCTTTTGAGATGAACACTGAAGCTTTCTTT
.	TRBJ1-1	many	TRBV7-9	CASSMSGTLDTEAFF	TGTGCCAGCAGCATGTCCGGGACACTGGACACTGAAGCTTTCTTT
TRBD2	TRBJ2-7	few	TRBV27	CASSLGGDIYEQYF	TGTGCCAGCAGTTTGGGAGGGGATATATACGAGCAGTACTTC
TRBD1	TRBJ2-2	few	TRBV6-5	CASWGGTGGSTGELFF	TGTGCCAGCTGGGGAGGGACAGGGGGGAGCACCGGGGAGCTGTTTTTT
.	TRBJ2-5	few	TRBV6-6	CASSLRNFQETQYF	TGTGCCAGCAGTCTTCGTAACTTCCAAGAGACCCAGTACTTC
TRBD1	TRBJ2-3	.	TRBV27	CTSSWGQMADTQYF	TGTACCAGCAGTTGGGGACAGATGGCAGATACGCAGTATTTT
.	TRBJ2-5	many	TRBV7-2	CASSPGPVVQETQYF	TGTGCCAGCAGCCCGGGGCCCGTAGTCCAAGAGACCCAGTACTTC
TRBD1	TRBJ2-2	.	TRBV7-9	CASSPMTGQRTGELFF	TGTGCCAGCAGCCCCATGACAGGGCAACGAACCGGGGAGCTGTTTTTT
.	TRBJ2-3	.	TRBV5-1	CASATEVGGIDTQYF	TGCGCCAGCGCCACGGAGGTCGGGGGTATAGATACGCAGTATTTT
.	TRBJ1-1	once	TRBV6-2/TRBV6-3	CASSSIDRRDSEAFF	TGTGCCAGCAGTTCAATAGACAGGCGTGACTCTGAAGCTTTCTTT
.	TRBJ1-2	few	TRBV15	CATSREGYGYTF	TGTGCCACCAGCAGAGAAGGGTACGGCTACACCTTC
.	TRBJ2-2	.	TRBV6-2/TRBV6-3	CARREPTVKGNTGELFF	TGTGCCAGGAGGGAACCGACAGTAAAGGGGAACACCGGGGAGCTGTTTTTT
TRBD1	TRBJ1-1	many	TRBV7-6	CASSPGDRDHTEAFF	TGTGCCAGCAGCCCGGGGGACAGAGACCACACTGAAGCTTTCTTT
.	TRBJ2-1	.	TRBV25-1	CASSNRGNEQFF	TGTGCCAGCAGTAATAGGGGGAATGAGCAGTTCTTC
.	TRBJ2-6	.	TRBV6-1	CASSWGTFSGANVLTF	TGTGCCAGCAGTTGGGGGACGTTCTCTGGGGCCAACGTCCTGACTTTC
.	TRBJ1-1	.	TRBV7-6	CASSPFGRTLNTEAFF	TGTGCCAGCAGCCCCTTCGGAAGGACCTTGAACACTGAAGCTTTCTTT
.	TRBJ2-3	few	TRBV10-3	CAISGPPKGGNTDTQYF	TGTGCCATCAGTGGCCCCCCTAAAGGGGGGAACACAGATACGCAGTATTTT
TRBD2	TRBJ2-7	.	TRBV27	CASSLSLAGDEQYF	TGTGCCAGCAGTTTATCCCTAGCGGGGGACGAGCAGTACTTC
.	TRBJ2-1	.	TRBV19	CASGGRGNEQFF	TGTGCCAGTGGGGGGCGCGGAAATGAGCAGTTCTTC
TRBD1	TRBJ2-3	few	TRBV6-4	CASSPWGQGLTDTQYF	TGTGCCAGCAGTCCCTGGGGACAGGGCCTGACAGATACGCAGTATTTT
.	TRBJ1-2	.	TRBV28	CASRRQAWAHGYTF	TGTGCCAGCAGACGCCAGGCCTGGGCCCATGGCTACACCTTC
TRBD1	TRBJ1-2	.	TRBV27	CASSFSVQGAGIGYTF	TGTGCCAGCAGTTTTAGCGTTCAGGGGGCGGGTATTGGCTACACCTTC
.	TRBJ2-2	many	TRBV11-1	CASSHGRTGELFF	TGTGCCAGCAGCCATGGCCGCACCGGGGAGCTGTTTTTT
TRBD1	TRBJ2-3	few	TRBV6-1	CASSGTGMKDTQYF	TGTGCCAGCTCGGGGACAGGGATGAAAGATACGCAGTATTTT
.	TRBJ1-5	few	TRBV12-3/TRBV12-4	CASSFTGHQPQHF	TGTGCCAGCAGTTTTACAGGTCATCAGCCCCAGCATTTT
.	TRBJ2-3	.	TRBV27	CASSHIPADTQYF	TGTGCCAGCAGTCACATACCGGCAGATACGCAGTATTTT
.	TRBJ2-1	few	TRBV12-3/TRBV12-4	CASRPSRADYNEQFF	TGTGCCAGCAGGCCCAGCAGGGCTGATTACAATGAGCAGTTCTTC
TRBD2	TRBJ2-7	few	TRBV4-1	CASSQGLAGVEQYF	TGCGCCAGCAGCCAAGGACTAGCGGGGGTCGAGCAGTACTTC
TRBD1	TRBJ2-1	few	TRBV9	CASSVDRGAQNEQFF	TGTGCCAGCAGCGTAGACAGGGGGGCCCAGAATGAGCAGTTCTTC
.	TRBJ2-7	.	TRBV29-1	CSVEDKGYEQYF	TGCAGCGTTGAAGATAAGGGATACGAGCAGTACTTC
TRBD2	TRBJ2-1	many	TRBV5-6	CASSLVSSGGYIINEQFF	TGTGCCAGCAGCTTGGTTTCTAGCGGGGGGTATATTATCAATGAGCAGTTCTTC
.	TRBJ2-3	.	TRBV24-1	CATSVTSTDTQYF	TGTGCCACCAGTGTCACCTCGACAGATACGCAGTATTTT
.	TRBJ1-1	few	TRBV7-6	CASRKNRVAVF	TGTGCCAGCAGGAAAAATAGGGTGGCTGTCTTT
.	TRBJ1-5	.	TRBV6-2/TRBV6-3	CASSNWYEPQHF	TGTGCCAGCAGCAACTGGTATGAGCCCCAGCATTTT
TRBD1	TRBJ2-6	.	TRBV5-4	CASSLEGRDRVFSGANVLTF	TGTGCCAGCAGCTTGGAGGGCCGGGACAGGGTGTTTTCTGGGGCCAACGTCCTGACTTTC
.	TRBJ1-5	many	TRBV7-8	CASSPLFREVSNQPQHF	TGTGCCAGCAGCCCTCTTTTCAGGGAGGTTAGCAATCAGCCCCAGCATTTT
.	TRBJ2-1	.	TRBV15	CATSREGIGVQFF	TGTGCCACCAGCAGAGAGGGGATCGGCGTACAGTTCTTC
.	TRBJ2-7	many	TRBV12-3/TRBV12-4	CASSLTSYEQYF	TGTGCCAGCAGCTTAACTAGCTACGAGCAGTACTTC
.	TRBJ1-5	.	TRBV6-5	CASSSTGYFQPQHF	TGTGCCAGCAGTTCCACAGGGTACTTTCAGCCCCAGCATTTT
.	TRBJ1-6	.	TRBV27	CASSLWVSSYNSPLHF	TGTGCCAGCAGTTTATGGGTGAGCTCCTATAATTCACCCCTCCACTTT
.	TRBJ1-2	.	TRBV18	CASSPGDISNYGYTF	TGTGCCAGCTCCCCCGGGGACATTTCTAACTATGGCTACACCTTC
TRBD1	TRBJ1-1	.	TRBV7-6	CASSLVGTDEAFF	TGTGCCAGCAGCTTAGTTGGGACAGATGAAGCTTTCTTT
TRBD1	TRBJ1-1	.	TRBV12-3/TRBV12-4	CASRYRGLNTEAFF	TGTGCCAGCAGATACAGGGGCCTGAACACTGAAGCTTTCTTT
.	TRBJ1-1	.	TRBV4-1	CASSQIPSGTEAFF	TGCGCCAGCAGCCAGATCCCTTCGGGCACTGAAGCTTTCTTT
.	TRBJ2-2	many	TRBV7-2	CASSLVVVNAGELFF	TGTGCCAGCAGCTTAGTTGTGGTGAATGCCGGGGAGCTGTTTTTT
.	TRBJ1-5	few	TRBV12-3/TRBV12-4	CASSLAETGTGSQPQHF	TGTGCCAGCAGTTTAGCCGAGACAGGCACCGGGTCCCAGCCCCAGCATTTT